Below are 23 T cell receptor beta chains sequenced from a single sample in a study of metastatic and nonmetastatic thyroid tumors. TCRdb reanalyzed the PCR reads with MiXCR. The sample has roughly 8,900 clones, roughly a quarter seen once. No treatment of any kind had been given to any patient before thyroid surgery. Source material: adjacent normal tissue. The receptors were sampled from a female donor with papillary thyroid cancer or a benign thyroid nodule (not recorded which). Some clones in this sample may be carry-over from other donors' samples.

This clone is labeled medium-sized. The genes are TRBV2 and TRBJ2-5; the match to TRBD1 covers 7 bases. Trimming at V came to 7 bases and at J to 5 bases, leaving 10 bases not matched to a gene. The CDR3 is 14 amino acids. Per the germline V gene, CDR1 is SNHLY and CDR2 is FYNNEI. CDR3 sequence reads: CASTSTGIVETQYF. The CDR3 region has the DNA TGTGCCAGCACCTCGACAGGGATAGTTGAGACCCAGTACTTC.

This clone has a handful of counts. The chain combines TRBV6-1 with TRBJ1-2; D is uncertain. The CDR3 is made up of 12 amino acids. From germline, CDR1 is MNHNS and CDR2 SASEGT. Here the CDR3 reads CEAQDINYGYTF. The CDR3 nucleotides read TGTGAAGCCCAAGATATAAACTATGGCTACACCTTC.

This clone was counted a few times. This chain connects TRBV6-5 to TRBJ1-1, with TRBD1 as a possible D gene (5 bases). Trimming cost V 0 bases and J 5 bases, with 10 bases left between them. CDR1 is MNHEY, CDR2 SVGAGI, per germline. This CDR3 contains 14 residues. CDR3 sequence reads: CASSYSTVLTEAFF. The CDR3 DNA reads TGTGCCAGCAGTTACTCGACAGTGCTGACTGAAGCTTTCTTT.

Notes on this clone: Germline and junction disagree at one end, which may indicate a read error. The rearrangement joins TRBV6-6 to TRBJ2-3, with 12 bases fitting TRBD2. The CDR3 spans 17 residues. The germline V gene has CDR1 MNHNY and CDR2 SVGAGI (reference sequence). CDR3 in DNA: TGTGCCAGCATCCGCGGACTAGCGGGGATCTTCACAGATACTCAGTATTTT. This codes for CASIRGLAGIFTDTQYF.

This clone was observed at least ten times. The gene calls are TRBV11-2 and TRBJ2-3; 9 bases align to TRBD2. V was clipped by 2 bases and J by 0 bases; unmatched bases: 3. Germline V CDR1 and CDR2: SGHAT, FQNNGV. The CDR3 has 16 amino acids. CDR3 bases: TGTGCCAGCAGCTTAATCCTAGCGGGGAGCACAGATACGCAGTATTTT. Encoded protein: CASSLILAGSTDTQYF.

V gene TRBV6-1 combines with J gene TRBJ1-3, with D maybe TRBD1 (6 bases). This CDR3 contains 15 residues. V was cut by 6 bases and J by 0 bases, with 12 bases left in between. Germline CDR1 is MNHNS and CDR2 is SASEGT. CDR3 sequence: CASRPGVSSGNTIYF. The CDR3 DNA reads TGTGCCAGCAGACCAGGGGTGAGCTCTGGAAACACCATATATTTT.

With respect to this clone: Because it lacks the conserved phenylalanine or tryptophan at the end, this CDR3 is likely a read error. The CDR3 loop reads CASSHFGENTEAFS. In nucleotides, the CDR3 is TGTGCCAGCAGTCACTTTGGGGAGAACACTGAAGCTTTCTCT. The rearrangement joins TRBV6-5 to TRBJ1-1; D is ambiguous. Germline assignment: CDR1 MNHEY and CDR2 SVGAGI. The length of the CDR3 is 14 residues. The V and J ends lost 5 bases and 1 base respectively, with 11 bases between them.

This clone was seen repeatedly, ten times or more. The V and J genes are TRBV7-9 and TRBJ2-3; TRBD1 matches 12 bases. Germline CDR1 reads SEHNR; CDR2 reads FQNEAQ (reference sequence). Unmatched junction bases numbered 3, after V lost 5 bases and J lost 0 bases. The CDR3 is 16 amino acids. The CDR3 region is CASSRDRGPSTDTQYF. DNA for the CDR3: TGTGCCAGCAGCCGGGACAGGGGGCCGAGCACAGATACGCAGTATTTT.

CDR3 sequence reads: CANSLLNQPQHF. The CDR3, as DNA: TGTGCCAATAGCCTGCTCAATCAGCCCCAGCATTTT. The chain uses TRBV19 and TRBJ1-5; no clear D gene. The CDR3 length is 12 residues. V lost 10 bases and J lost 3, with 10 bases in between. The germline V gene encodes CDR1 LNHDA and CDR2 SQIVND (reference sequence).

By its share, this clone is medium-sized. Other nucleotide sequences from this sample produce the same CDR3. V and J are TRBV7-2 and TRBJ2-7; a possible D gene is TRBD2 (5 bases). Germline CDR1 SGHTA, CDR2 FQGNSA. The CDR3 loop spans 14 amino acids. V lost 1 base and J lost 2, with 9 bases in between. The CDR3 DNA reads TGTGCCAGCAGCTTAGGCATCGGGACCTACGAGCAGTACTTC. The encoded protein is CASSLGIGTYEQYF.

This clone was counted at least ten times. The chain combines TRBV6-1 with TRBJ2-7; D unresolved. This CDR3 comprises 16 residues. V gave up 6 bases and J gave up 3 bases, with 21 bases separating them. Germline loops: CDR1 MNHNS, CDR2 SASEGT. In nucleotides, the CDR3 is TGTGCCAGCAGCTACACCCCCCGGACCGCCTACTACGAGCAGTACTTC. Translating it yields CASSYTPRTAYYEQYF.

Notes on this clone: The junction departs from the called germline gene at one end, perhaps through a read error. J is TRBJ2-2 and V is TRBV7-9; D tentatively fits TRBD1 or TRBD2 (5 bases each). The CDR3 is made up of 15 amino acids. CDR1 and CDR2 (germline): SEHNR, FQNEAQ (reference sequence). CDR3 coding DNA: TGCGCCAGCAGGGTCGGAGCTGGAGGAGCCGGGGAGCTGTTTTTT. Translation gives CASRVGAGGAGELFF.

This clone was seen at least ten times. The chain is built from TRBV18 and TRBJ2-1; D not certain. Trimming cost V 0 bases and J 2 bases, with 8 bases left between them. Germline V gene lookup returns CDR1 KGHSH and CDR2 LQKENI. The CDR3 has 15 residues. In DNA form, the CDR3 reads TGTGCCAGCTCACCACCCCTAGAAACCTACAATGAGCAGTTCTTC. This sequence encodes CASSPPLETYNEQFF. The full variable domain, in which reference TRBV18 and TRBJ2-1 provide the parts outside the CDR3, is NAGVMQNPRHLVRRRGQEARLRCSPMKGHSHVYWYRQLPEEGLKFMVYLQKENIIDESGMPKERFSAEFPKEGPSILRIQQVVRGDSAAYFCASSPPLETYNEQFFGPGTRLTVL.

This clone occurred a few times. One junction end disagrees with the germline gene, perhaps due to a read error. The V call is TRBV12-3 or TRBV12-4, the J call TRBJ1-1; D is perhaps TRBD1 (6 bases). The CDR3 extends over 13 amino acids. DNA of the CDR3: TGTGCCAGAACTAGAGGGGGGTTGGATGGGGCTTTATTT. Translated: CARTRGGLDGALF.

The chain recombines TRBV11-2 with TRBJ2-7, with unresolved D. The length of the CDR3 is 14 residues. Germline assignment: CDR1 SGHAT and CDR2 FQNNGV. Trimming stripped 0 bases from V and 5 bases from J, with 11 bases between. CDR3 DNA: TGTGCCAGCAGCTTAGATACCCCAGGCGACGAGCAGTACTTC. It specifies CASSLDTPGDEQYF.

Turning to this clone: The junction departs from the called germline gene at one end, perhaps through a read error. V gene TRBV27 combines with J gene TRBJ2-7, with TRBD1 matching 8 bases. The germline V gene has CDR1 MNHEY and CDR2 SMNVEV (reference sequence). The CDR3 extends over 17 amino acids. The CDR3 loop reads CASSAGSGTGDSYERYF. The CDR3 DNA reads TGTGCCAGCAGTGCGGGGTCTGGGACAGGTGACTCCTATGAGCGGTACTTC.

This clone appeared many times. The CDR3 nucleotides are TGTGCCAGTACCGGACAGCCGAACACTGAAGCTTTCTTT. Its protein is CASTGQPNTEAFF. The genes are TRBV2 and TRBJ1-1; D might be TRBD1 (6 bases). The V gene lost 9 bases and the J gene lost 1 base, with 12 bases spanning the gap. This CDR3 contains 13 residues. CDR1 and CDR2 (germline): SNHLY, FYNNEI.

The sample holds a few counts of this clone. The CDR3 bases are TGTGCCATCGCCGGCGAAGGAGGTAATGAGCAGTTCTTC. Protein product: CAIAGEGGNEQFF. The V gene is TRBV6-1, the J gene TRBJ2-1, with D possibly TRBD2 on 5 matching bases. V lost 10 bases to trimming and J lost 7 bases, with 17 bases between them. Germline-derived CDR1 and CDR2 are MNHNS and SASEGT. The CDR3 runs to 13 residues.

This clone counts as medium-sized (0.01 to 0.1%). The gene calls are TRBV6-1 and TRBJ2-7; 8 bases agree with TRBD2. Germline V lookup: CDR1 MNHNS, CDR2 SASEGT. Losses at the gene ends were 7 bases for V and 4 bases for J; bases not matched to a gene: 6. This CDR3 is 13 amino acids long. CDR3 amino acids: CASIGGGRYEQYF. Here the CDR3 DNA reads TGTGCCAGCATCGGCGGGGGGCGTTACGAGCAGTACTTC.

This clone was counted only a few times. The chain uses TRBV18 and TRBJ1-1, with unresolved D. The germline V gene has CDR1 KGHSH and CDR2 LQKENI. V was cut by 6 bases and J by 1 base, with 3 bases left in between. The CDR3 is 11 residues long. CDR3 nucleotide sequence: TGTGCCAGCTCTCAGAACACTGAAGCTTTCTTT. Translation gives CASSQNTEAFF.

This clone is deemed medium-sized. One base away lies a much larger clone, so this may be a sequencing read error. The V gene is TRBV15, the J gene TRBJ2-7, with TRBD2 matching 11 bases. The V segment lost 1 base and the J segment 5 bases; nucleotides outside the gene matches: 4. The CDR3 runs to 15 residues. Germline loops: CDR1 LNHNV, CDR2 YYDKDF (reference sequence). CDR3 DNA: TGTGCCACCAGCAGAGTGGTTAGCGGGAGGGACGAGCAGTACTTC. Its protein is CATSRVVSGRDEQYF. The whole variable domain, remainder taken from reference TRBV15 and TRBJ2-7, is DAMVIQNPRYQVTQFGKPVTLSCSQTLNHNVMYWYQQKSSQAPKLLFHYYDKDFNNEADTPDNFQSRRPNTSFCFLDIRSPGLGDTAMYLCATSRVVSGRDEQYFGPGTRLTVT.

This clone was counted many times. The V and J genes are TRBV6-5 and TRBJ1-5; possibly TRBD1 for D (5 bases). Trimming cost V 4 bases and J 1 base, with 29 bases left between them. Germline loops: CDR1 MNHEY, CDR2 SVGAGI. This CDR3 region has 21 residues. As DNA, the CDR3 is TGTGCCAGCAGTTCCTCAACCTTCGGGGACGGATACCTCGGAAGCAATCAGCCCCAGCATTTT. Its protein product is CASSSSTFGDGYLGSNQPQHF.

By sample fraction, this clone is medium-sized. V usage is TRBV7-9 and J usage is TRBJ2-6, with 8 bases fitting TRBD1. The germline CDR1 and CDR2 sequences are SEHNR and FQNEAQ (reference sequence). V trimming: 6 bases; J trimming: 4 bases; junction bases outside the gene matches: 5. The CDR3 extends over 15 amino acids. This CDR3 reads CASSPQGAGANVLTF. DNA of the CDR3: TGTGCCAGCAGTCCTCAGGGGGCGGGGGCCAACGTCCTGACTTTC.